This T cell receptor beta chain came from a study of shared clonotypes between healthy human individuals. This CDR3 region has 15 residues. Germline values: CDR1 SGDLS, CDR2 YYNGEE. V lost 2 bases to trimming and J lost 4 bases, with 15 bases between them. Clones were sequenced by immunoSEQ multiplex PCR, and TCRdb holds only the in-frame ones, with some missing. This sample has more than 1.2 million clones, with approximately 98.5% found just once. The source of this sequence is a man aged 25-40 years in good health. Sample: naive CD4+ T cells sorted from blood. Subset here: CD45RA+ positively selected. The chain carries TRBV9 and TRBJ2-5, with D tentatively TRBD2 (7 bases). The CDR3 sequence: CASSVLGGRGETQYF. Written as DNA, the CDR3 is TGTGCCAGCAGCGTCCTCGGGGGGCGCGGAGAGACCCAGTACTTC.